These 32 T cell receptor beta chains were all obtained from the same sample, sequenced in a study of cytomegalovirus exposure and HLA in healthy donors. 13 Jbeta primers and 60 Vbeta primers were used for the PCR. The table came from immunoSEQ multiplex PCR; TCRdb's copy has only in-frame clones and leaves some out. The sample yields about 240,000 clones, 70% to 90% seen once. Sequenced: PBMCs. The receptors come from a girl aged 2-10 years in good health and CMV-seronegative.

The CDR3 is CASSLSGGAQPQHF. For the CDR3, the DNA is TGTGCCAGCAGCTTATCAGGGGGCGCGCAGCCCCAGCATTTT. This sequence joins TRBV7-9 and TRBJ1-5; 8 nucleotides agree with TRBD1. The trim removed 2 bases at V and 7 bases at J, leaving 4 bases unmatched. This CDR3 is 14 amino acids long. Germline loops: CDR1 SEHNR, CDR2 FQNEAQ (reference sequence).

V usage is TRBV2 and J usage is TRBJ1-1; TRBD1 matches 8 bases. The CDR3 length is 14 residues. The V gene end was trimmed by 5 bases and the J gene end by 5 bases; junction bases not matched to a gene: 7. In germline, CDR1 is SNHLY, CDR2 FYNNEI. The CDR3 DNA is TGTGCCAGCAGTCTTCTACAGGGGGTGACTGAAGCTTTCTTT. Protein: CASSLLQGVTEAFF.

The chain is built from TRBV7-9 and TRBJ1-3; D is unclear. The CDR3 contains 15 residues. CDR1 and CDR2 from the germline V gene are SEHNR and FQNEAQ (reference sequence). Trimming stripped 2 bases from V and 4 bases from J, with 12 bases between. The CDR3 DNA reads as TGTGCCAGCAGCTTAAGTCAGTCCAAAGGAAACACCATATATTTT. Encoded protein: CASSLSQSKGNTIYF.

DNA of the CDR3: TGTGCCAGCAGGGCTTTTAGCGGCTCGAACACCGGGGAGCTGTTTTTT. Amino acids: CASRAFSGSNTGELFF. The chain employs TRBV25-1 and TRBJ2-2; a possible D gene is TRBD2 (6 bases). The CDR3 loop spans 16 amino acids. Trimming pared 6 bases from V and 0 bases from J, leaving 14 bases between. Germline values: CDR1 MGHDK, CDR2 SYGVNS. Based on the CDR3 plus reference TRBV25-1 and TRBJ2-2, the full variable domain is EADIYQTPRYLVIGTGKKITLECSQTMGHDKMYWYQQDPGMELHLIHYSYGVNSTEKGDLSSESTVSRIRTEHFPLTLESARPSHTSQYLCASRAFSGSNTGELFFGEGSRLTVL.

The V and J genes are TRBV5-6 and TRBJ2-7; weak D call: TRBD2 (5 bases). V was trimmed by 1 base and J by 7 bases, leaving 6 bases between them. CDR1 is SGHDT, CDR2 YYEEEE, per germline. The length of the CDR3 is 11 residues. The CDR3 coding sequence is TGTGCCAGCAGCTTGAGACTAGAGCAGTACTTC. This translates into CASSLRLEQYF.

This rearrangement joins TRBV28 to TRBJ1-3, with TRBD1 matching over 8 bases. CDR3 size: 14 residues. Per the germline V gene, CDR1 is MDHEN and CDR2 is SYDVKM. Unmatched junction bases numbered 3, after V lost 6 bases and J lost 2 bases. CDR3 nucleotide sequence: TGTGCCAGCAGCCCAGGGGGCACTGGAAACACCATATATTTT. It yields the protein CASSPGGTGNTIYF.

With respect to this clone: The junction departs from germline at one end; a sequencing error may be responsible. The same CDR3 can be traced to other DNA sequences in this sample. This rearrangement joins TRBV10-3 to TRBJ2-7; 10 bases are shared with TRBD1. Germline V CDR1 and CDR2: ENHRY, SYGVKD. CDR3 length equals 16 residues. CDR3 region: CAISEGPGTGDYEQYF. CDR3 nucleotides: TGCGCCATCAGTGAGGGCCCCGGGACAGGGGACTACGAGCAGTACTTC.

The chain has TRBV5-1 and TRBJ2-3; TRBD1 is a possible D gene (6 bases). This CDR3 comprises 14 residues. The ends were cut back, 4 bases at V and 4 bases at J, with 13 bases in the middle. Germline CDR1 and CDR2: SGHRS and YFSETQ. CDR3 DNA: TGCGCCAGCAGCCCAGGACAGTATGCAGATACGCAGTATTTT. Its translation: CASSPGQYADTQYF.

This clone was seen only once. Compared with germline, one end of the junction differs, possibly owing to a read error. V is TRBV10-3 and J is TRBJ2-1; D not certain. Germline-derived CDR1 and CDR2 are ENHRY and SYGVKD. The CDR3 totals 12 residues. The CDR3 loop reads CATAPTYDEQFF. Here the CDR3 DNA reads TGTGCCACCGCTCCAACCTACGATGAGCAGTTCTTC.

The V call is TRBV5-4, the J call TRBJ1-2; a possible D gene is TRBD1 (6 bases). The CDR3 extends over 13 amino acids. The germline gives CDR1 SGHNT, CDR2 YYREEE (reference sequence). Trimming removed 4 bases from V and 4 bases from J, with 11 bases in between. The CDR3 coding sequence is TGTGCCAGCAGCCAGTTACAGGGCTATGGCTACACCTTC. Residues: CASSQLQGYGYTF.

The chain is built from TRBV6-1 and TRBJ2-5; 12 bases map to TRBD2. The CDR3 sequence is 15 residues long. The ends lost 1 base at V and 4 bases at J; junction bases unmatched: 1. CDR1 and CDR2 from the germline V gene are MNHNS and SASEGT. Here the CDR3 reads CASSEGLAGAETQYF. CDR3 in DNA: TGTGCCAGCAGTGAAGGACTAGCGGGAGCAGAGACCCAGTACTTC.

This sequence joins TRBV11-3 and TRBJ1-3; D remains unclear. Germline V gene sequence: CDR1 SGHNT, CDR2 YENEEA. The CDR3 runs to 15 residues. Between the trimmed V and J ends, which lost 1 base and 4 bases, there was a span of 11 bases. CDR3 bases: TGTGCCAGCAGCTTAGGATCCGGGTCCGGAAACACCATATATTTT. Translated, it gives CASSLGSGSGNTIYF.

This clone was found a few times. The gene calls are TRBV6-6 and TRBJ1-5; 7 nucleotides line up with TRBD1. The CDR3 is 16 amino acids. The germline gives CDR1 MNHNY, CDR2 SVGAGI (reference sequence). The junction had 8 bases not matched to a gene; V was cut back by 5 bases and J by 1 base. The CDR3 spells CASSPTGAVSNQPQHF. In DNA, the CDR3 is TGTGCCAGCAGTCCCACAGGGGCAGTGAGCAATCAGCCCCAGCATTTT.

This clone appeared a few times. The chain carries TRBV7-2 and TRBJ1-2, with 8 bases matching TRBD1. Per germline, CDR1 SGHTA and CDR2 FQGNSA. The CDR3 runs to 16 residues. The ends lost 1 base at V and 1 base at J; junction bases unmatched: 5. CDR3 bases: TGTGCCAGCAGCTTAGGGGACAGGATTATTAACTATGGCTACACCTTC. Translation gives CASSLGDRIINYGYTF.

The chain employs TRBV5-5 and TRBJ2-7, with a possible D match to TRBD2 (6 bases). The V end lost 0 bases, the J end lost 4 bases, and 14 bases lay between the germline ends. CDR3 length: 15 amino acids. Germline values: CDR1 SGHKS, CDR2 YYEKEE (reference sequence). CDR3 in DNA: TGTGCCAGCAGCTTGGCGGGGACTCCGGGGTACGAGCAGTACTTC. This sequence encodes CASSLAGTPGYEQYF.

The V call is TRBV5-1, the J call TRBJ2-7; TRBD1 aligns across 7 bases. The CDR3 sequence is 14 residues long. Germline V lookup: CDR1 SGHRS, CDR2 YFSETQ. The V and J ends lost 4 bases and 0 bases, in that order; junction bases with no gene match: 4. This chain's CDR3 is CASSPGQSSYEQYF. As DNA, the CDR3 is TGCGCCAGCAGCCCGGGACAGAGCTCCTACGAGCAGTACTTC.

The CDR3: CSAPLGGQQYF. CDR3 nucleotide sequence: TGCAGTGCTCCCTTAGGGGGCCAGCAGTACTTC. The V gene is TRBV20-1, the J gene TRBJ2-7, with TRBD1 matching over 7 bases. Germline V gene lookup returns CDR1 DFQATT and CDR2 SNEGSKA (reference sequence). J was trimmed by 8 bases and V by 5 bases; bases with no gene match: 6. The CDR3 runs to 11 residues.

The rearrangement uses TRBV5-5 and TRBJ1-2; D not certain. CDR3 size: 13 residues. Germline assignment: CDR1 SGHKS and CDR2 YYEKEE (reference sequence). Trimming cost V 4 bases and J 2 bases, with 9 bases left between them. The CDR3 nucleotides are TGTGCCAGCAGCGGTGCCGGGAACTATGGCTACACCTTC. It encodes CASSGAGNYGYTF. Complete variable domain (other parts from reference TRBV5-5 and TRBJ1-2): DAGVTQSPTHLIKTRGQQVTLRCSPISGHKSVSWYQQVLGQGPQFIFQYYEKEERGRGNFPDRFSARQFPNYSSELNVNALLLGDSALYLCASSGAGNYGYTFGSGTRLTVV.

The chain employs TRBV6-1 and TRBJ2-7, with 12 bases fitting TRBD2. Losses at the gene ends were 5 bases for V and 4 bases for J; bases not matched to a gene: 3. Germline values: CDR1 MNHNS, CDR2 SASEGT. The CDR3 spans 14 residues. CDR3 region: CASSSSGGGYEQYF. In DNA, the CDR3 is TGTGCCAGCAGTTCTAGCGGGGGGGGGTACGAGCAGTACTTC.

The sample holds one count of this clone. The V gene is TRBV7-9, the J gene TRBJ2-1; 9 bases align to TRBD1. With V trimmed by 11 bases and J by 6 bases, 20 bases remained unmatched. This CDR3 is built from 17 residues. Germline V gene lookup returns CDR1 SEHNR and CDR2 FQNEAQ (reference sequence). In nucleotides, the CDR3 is TGTGCCGGGGGGACAGGGTTAGGTGTGGAGCGGGTCAATGAGCAGTTCTTC. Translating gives CAGGTGLGVERVNEQFF.

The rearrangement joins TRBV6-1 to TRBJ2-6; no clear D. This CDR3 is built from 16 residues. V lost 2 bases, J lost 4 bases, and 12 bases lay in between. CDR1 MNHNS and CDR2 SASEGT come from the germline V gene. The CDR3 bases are TGTGCCAGCAGTGAAAGCCCTGGGCAAGGGGCCAACGTCCTGACTTTC. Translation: CASSESPGQGANVLTF.

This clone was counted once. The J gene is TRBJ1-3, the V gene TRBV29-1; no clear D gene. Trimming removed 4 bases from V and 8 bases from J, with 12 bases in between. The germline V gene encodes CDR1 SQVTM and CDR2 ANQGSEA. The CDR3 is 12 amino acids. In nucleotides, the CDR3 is TGCAGCGTTGTTCTGGGTCGGGACACCATATATTTT. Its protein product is CSVVLGRDTIYF.

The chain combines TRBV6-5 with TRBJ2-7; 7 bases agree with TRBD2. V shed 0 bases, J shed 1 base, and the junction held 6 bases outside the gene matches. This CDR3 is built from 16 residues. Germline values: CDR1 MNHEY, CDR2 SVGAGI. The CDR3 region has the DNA TGTGCCAGCAGTTACTCGTCTAGCGGTATGTCCTACGAGCAGTACTTC. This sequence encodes CASSYSSSGMSYEQYF.

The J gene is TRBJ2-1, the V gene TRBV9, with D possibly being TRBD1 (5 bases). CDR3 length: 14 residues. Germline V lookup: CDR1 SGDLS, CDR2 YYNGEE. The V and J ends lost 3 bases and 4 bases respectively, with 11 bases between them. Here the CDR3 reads CASSAIQGYNEQFF. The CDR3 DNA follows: TGTGCCAGCAGCGCGATCCAGGGATACAATGAGCAGTTCTTC.

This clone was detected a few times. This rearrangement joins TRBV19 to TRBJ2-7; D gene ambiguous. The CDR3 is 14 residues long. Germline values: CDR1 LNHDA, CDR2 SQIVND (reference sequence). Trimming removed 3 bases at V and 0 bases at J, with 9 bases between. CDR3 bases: TGTGCCAGTAGTATGGCAGGATACTCCTACGAGCAGTACTTC. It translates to CASSMAGYSYEQYF.

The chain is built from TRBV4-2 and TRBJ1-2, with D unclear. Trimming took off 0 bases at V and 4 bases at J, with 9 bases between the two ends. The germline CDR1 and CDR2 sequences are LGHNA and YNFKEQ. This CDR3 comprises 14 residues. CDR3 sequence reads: CASSQDPGSYGYTF. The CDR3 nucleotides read TGTGCCAGCAGCCAAGACCCGGGGTCCTATGGCTACACCTTC.

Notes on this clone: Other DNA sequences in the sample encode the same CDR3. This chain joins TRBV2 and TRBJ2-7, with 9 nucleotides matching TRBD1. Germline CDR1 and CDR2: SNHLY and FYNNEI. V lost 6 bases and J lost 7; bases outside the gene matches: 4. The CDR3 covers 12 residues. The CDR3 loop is CASRQGAGEQYF. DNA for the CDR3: TGTGCCAGCAGACAGGGGGCGGGTGAGCAGTACTTC.

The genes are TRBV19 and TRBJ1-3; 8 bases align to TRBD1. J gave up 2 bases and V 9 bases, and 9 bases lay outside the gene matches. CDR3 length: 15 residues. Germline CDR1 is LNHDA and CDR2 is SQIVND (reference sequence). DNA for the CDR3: TGTGCCAGCCGAGGACAGGGAAGGGCTGGAAACACCATATATTTT. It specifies CASRGQGRAGNTIYF.

CDR3 loop: CASSAYPTGSRQPQHF. CDR3 DNA sequence: TGTGCCAGTAGTGCTTATCCGACCGGGAGTCGGCAGCCCCAGCATTTT. The gene calls are TRBV19 and TRBJ1-5; D gene unclear. This CDR3 is built from 16 residues. With 5 bases removed from V and 7 bases from J, the gap between germline ends came to 21 bases. CDR1 is LNHDA and CDR2 is SQIVND in the germline V gene (reference sequence).

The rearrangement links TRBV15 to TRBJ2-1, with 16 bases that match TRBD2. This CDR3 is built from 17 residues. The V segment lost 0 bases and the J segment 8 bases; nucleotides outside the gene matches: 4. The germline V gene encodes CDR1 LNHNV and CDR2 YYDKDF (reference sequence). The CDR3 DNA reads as TGTGCCACCAGCAGAGAGGGACTAGCGGGAGGGCCACATGAGCAGTTCTTC. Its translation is CATSREGLAGGPHEQFF.

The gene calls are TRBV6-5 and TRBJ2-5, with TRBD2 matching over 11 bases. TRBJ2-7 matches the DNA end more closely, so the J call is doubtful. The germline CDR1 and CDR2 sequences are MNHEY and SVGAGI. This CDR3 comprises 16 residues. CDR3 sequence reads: CASSYAGTSGAYEQYF. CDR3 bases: TGTGCCAGCAGTTACGCCGGGACTAGCGGCGCCTACGAGCAGTACTTC.

CDR3 coding DNA: TGCGCCAGCAGCTTGTACAGGGACGGCTACACCTTC. Its translation is CASSLYRDGYTF. The chain carries TRBV5-1 and TRBJ1-2; D possibly corresponds to TRBD1 (6 bases). CDR3 length: 12 residues. The germline CDR1 and CDR2 sequences are SGHRS and YFSETQ. The ends were cut back, 1 base at V and 8 bases at J, with 9 bases in the middle.